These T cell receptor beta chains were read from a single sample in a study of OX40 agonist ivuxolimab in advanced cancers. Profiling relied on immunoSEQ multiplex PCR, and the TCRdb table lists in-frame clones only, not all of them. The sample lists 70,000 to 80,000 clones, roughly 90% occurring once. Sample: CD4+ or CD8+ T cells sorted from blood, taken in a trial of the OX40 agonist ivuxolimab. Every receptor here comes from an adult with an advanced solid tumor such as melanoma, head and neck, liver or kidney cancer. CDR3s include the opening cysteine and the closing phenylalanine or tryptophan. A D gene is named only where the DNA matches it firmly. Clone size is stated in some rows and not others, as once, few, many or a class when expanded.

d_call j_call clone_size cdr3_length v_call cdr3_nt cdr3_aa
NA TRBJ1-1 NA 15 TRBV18 TGTGCCAGCTCACCGTTGGGACAACAGCGGGGGGAAGCTTTCTTT CASSPLGQQRGEAFF
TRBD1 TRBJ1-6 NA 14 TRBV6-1 TGTGCCAGCAGCCTCGACAGGGGACAACGCGCCCTCCACTTT CASSLDRGQRALHF
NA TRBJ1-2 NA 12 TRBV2 TGTGCCAGCGGGAGAAATAACTATGGCTACACCTTC CASGRNNYGYTF
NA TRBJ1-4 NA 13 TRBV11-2 TGTGCCAGCAGCCCCCGGGGTAATGAAAAACTGTTTTTT CASSPRGNEKLFF
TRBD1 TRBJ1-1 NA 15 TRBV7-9 TGTGCCAGCAGCCCGACAGGGACTACGGGCACTGAAGCTTTCTTT CASSPTGTTGTEAFF
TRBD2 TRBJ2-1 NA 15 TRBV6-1 TGTGCCAGCAGGGAGCGGGAGGGCCCCTACAATGAGCAGTTCTTC CASREREGPYNEQFF
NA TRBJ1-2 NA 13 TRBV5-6 TGTGCCAGCAGCTTGGCGGGGGTAGGAGGCTACACCTTC CASSLAGVGGYTF
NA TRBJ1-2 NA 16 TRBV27 TGTGCCAGCAGTTTAGTCGGACAGAGAGCTAACTATGGCTACACCTTC CASSLVGQRANYGYTF
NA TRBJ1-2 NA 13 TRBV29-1 TGCAGCACCTCTCAGGACAGTAACTATGGCTACACCTTC CSTSQDSNYGYTF
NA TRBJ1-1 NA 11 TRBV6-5 TGTGCCAGCAGTTCCAACACTGAAGCTTTCTTT CASSSNTEAFF
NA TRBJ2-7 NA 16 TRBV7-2 TGTGCCAGCAGCTTATCCCAGCCGGGACCAGCCTACGAGCAGTACTTC CASSLSQPGPAYEQYF
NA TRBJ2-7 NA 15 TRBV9 TGTGCCAGCAGCGCCGACGGCCTTAGCTCCTACGAGCAGTACTTC CASSADGLSSYEQYF
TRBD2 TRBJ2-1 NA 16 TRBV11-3 TGTGCCAGCAGCCCCGCTAGCGGGAGCTTCGGTGGTGAGCAGTTCTTC CASSPASGSFGGEQFF
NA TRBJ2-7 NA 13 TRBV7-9 TGTGCCAGCAGCTTAATCCCTGGACCCGAGCAGTACTTC CASSLIPGPEQYF
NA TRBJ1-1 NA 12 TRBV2 TGTGCCTGCAGTTACCGAGACACTGAAGCTTTCTTT CACSYRDTEAFF
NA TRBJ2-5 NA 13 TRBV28 TGTGCCAGCACCCAGTGGCGGGCCGGGGCCCAGTACTTC CASTQWRAGAQYF
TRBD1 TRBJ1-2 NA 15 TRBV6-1 TGTGCCAGCAGTGAAGCGACAGGGGCGGCCTATGGCTACACCTTC CASSEATGAAYGYTF
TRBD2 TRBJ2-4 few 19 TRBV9 TGTGCCAGCAGCGTAGGCGCTAGCGGCGGGGGACTAGCCAAAAACATTCAGTACTTC CASSVGASGGGLAKNIQYF
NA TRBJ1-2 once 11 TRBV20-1 TGCAGTGCTAGAGGCACCTATGGCTACACCTTC CSARGTYGYTF
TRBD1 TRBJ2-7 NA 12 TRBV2 TGTGCCAGCAGCGTAGAGACAGGGGGGCAGTACTTC CASSVETGGQYF
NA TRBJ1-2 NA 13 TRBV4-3 TGCGCCAGCAGCCATCCCGACAGTTATGGCTACACCTTC CASSHPDSYGYTF
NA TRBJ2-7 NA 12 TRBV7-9 TGTGCCAGCAGCCCGGGGCTCTACGAGCAGTACTTC CASSPGLYEQYF
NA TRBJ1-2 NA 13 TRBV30 TGTGCCTGGAGTATCCACAGGGAGGGTGGCTACACCTTC CAWSIHREGGYTF
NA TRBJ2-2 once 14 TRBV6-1 NA CASSDPFGAGELFF
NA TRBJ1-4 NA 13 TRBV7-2 TGTGCCAGCAGCTTGGGGGGAGGCGAAAAACTGTTTTTT CASSLGGGEKLFF
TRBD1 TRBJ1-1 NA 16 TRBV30 TGTGCCTGGAGTGGACGAGACAGGGGGTTGAACACTGAAGCTTTCTTT CAWSGRDRGLNTEAFF
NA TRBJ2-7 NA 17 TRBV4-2 TGTGCCAGCAGCCAGTCCCGGCCGGGGTCCCTTACCGACGAGCAGTACTTC CASSQSRPGSLTDEQYF